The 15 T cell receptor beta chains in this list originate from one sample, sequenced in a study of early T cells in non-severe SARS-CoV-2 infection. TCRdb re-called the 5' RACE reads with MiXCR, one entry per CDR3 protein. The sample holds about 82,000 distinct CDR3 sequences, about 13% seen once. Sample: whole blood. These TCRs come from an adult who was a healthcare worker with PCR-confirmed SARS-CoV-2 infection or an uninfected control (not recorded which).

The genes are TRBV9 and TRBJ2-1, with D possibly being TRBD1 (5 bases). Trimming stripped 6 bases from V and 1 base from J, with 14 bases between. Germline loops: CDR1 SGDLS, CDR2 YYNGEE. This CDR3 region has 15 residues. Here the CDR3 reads CASNPTGASYNEQFF. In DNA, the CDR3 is TGTGCCAGCAACCCCACAGGAGCGTCCTACAATGAGCAGTTCTTC.

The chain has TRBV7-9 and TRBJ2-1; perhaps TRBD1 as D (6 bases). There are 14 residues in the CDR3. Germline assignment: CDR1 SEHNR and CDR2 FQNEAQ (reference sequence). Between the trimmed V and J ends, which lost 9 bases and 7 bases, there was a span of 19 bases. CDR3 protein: CASFTGTDRNEQFF. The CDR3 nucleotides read TGTGCCAGTTTTACCGGGACCGACAGGAATGAGCAGTTCTTC.

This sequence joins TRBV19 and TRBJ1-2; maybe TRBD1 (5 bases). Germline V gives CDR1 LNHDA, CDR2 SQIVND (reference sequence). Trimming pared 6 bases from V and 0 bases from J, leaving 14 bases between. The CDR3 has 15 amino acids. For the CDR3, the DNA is TGTGCCAGTAGGTCCCCGGGGGATCCTAACTATGGCTACACCTTC. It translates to CASRSPGDPNYGYTF.

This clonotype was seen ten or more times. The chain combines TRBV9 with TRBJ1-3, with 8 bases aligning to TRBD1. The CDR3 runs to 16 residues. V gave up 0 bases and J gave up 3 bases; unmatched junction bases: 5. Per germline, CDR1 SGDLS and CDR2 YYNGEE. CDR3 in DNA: TGTGCCAGCAGCGTAGGCGAAGGGACAGGTGGAAACACCATATATTTT. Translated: CASSVGEGTGGNTIYF.

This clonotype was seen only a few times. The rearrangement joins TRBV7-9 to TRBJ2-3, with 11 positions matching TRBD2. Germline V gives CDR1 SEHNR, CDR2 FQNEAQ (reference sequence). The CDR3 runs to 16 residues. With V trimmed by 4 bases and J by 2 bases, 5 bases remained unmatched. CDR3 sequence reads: CASSYGTSGITDTQYF. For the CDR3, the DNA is TGTGCCAGCAGCTACGGGACTAGCGGAATCACAGATACGCAGTATTTT.

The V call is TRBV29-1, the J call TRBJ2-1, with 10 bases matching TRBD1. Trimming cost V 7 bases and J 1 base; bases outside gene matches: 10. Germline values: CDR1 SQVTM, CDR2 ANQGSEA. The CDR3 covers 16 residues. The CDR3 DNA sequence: TGCAGCGCTATGACCCCGGGACAGGGGTCCTACAATGAGCAGTTCTTC. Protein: CSAMTPGQGSYNEQFF.

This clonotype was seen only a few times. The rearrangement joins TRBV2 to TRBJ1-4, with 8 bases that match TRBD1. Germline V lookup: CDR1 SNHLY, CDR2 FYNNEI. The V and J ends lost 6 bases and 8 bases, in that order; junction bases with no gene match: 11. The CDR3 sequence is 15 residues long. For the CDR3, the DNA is TGTGCCAGCAGCCAAGAGGACAGGGCACGGGAAAAACTGTTTTTT. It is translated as CASSQEDRAREKLFF.

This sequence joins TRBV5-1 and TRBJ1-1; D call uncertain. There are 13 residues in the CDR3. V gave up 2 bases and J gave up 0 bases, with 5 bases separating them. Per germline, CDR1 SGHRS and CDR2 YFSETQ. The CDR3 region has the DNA TGCGCCAGCAGCTTAATGATGAACACTGAAGCTTTCTTT. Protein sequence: CASSLMMNTEAFF.

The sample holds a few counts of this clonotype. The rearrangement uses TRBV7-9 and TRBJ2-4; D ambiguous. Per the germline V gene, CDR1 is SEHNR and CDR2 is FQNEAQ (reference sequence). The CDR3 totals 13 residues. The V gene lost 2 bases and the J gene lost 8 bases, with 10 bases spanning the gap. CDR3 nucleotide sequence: TGTGCCAGCAGCTTATCTAGTTGGGACATTCAGTACTTC. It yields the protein CASSLSSWDIQYF.

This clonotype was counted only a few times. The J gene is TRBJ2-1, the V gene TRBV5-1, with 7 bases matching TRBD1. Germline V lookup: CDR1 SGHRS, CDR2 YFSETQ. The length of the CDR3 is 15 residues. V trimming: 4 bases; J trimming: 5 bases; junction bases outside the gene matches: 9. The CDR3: CASSPLDRTDNEQFF. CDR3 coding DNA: TGCGCCAGCAGCCCCTTGGACAGGACTGACAATGAGCAGTTCTTC.

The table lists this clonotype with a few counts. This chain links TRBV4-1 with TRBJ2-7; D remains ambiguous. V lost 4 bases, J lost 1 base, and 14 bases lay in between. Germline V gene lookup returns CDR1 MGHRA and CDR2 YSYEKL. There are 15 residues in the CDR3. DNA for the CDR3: TGCGCCAGCAGCCGCGATGGTGGTAGGTCCTACGAGCAGTACTTC. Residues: CASSRDGGRSYEQYF.

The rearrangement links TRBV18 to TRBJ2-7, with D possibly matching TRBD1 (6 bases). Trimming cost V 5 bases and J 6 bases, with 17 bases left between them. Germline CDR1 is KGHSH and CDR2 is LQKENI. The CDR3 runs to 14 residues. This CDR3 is CASSLDRMVGEQYF. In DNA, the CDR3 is TGTGCCAGCTCATTAGACAGGATGGTGGGCGAGCAGTACTTC.

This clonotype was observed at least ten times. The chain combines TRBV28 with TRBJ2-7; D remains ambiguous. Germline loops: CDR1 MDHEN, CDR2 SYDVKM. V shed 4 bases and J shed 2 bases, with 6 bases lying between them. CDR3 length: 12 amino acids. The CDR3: CASSSTPYEQYF. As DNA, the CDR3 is TGTGCCAGCAGTTCAACACCCTACGAGCAGTACTTC.

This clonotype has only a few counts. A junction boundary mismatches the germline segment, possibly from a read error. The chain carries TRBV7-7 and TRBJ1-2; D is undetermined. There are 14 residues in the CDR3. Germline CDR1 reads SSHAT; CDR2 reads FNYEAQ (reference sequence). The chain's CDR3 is CASSPPSAPHGYTF. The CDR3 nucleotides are TGTGCTAGCAGCCCACCCAGCGCGCCGCATGGCTACACCTTC. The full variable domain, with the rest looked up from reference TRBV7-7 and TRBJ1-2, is GAGVSQSPRYKVTKRGQDVTLRCDPISSHATLYWYQQALGQGPEFLTYFNYEAQPDKSGLPSDRFSAERPEGSISTLTIQRTEQRDSAMYRCASSPPSAPHGYTFGSGTRLTVV.

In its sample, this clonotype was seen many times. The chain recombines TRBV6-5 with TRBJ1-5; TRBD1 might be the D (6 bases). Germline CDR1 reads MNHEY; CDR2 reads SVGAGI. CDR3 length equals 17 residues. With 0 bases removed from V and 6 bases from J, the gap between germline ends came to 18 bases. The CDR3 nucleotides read TGTGCCAGCAGTTACTCTTTCCACCCCCGGGGGCGTCAGCCCCAGCATTTT. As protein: CASSYSFHPRGRQPQHF.